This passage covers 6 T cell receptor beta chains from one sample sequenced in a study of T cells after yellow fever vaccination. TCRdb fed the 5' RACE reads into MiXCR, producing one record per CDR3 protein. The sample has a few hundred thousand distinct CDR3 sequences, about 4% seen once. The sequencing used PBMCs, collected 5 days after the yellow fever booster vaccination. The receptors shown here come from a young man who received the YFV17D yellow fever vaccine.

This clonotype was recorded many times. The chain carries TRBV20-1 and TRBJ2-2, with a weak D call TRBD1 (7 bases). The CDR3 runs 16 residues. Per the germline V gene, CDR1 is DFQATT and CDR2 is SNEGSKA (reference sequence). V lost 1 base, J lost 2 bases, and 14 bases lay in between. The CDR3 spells CSARGAGGINTGELFF. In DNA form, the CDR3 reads TGCAGTGCTAGAGGCGCAGGGGGGATAAACACCGGGGAGCTGTTTTTT.

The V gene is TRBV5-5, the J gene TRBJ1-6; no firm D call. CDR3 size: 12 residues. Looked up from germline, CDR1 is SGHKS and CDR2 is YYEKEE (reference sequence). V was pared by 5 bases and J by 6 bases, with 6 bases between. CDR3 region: CASSSFNSPLHF. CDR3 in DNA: TGTGCCAGCAGTTCTTTTAATTCACCCCTCCACTTT.

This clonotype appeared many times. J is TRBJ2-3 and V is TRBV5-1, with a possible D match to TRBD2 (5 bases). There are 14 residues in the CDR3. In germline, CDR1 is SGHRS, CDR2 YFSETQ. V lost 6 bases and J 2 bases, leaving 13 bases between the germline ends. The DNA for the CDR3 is TGCGCCAGCACAACTGCGGGCTCCACAGATACGCAGTATTTT. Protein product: CASTTAGSTDTQYF.

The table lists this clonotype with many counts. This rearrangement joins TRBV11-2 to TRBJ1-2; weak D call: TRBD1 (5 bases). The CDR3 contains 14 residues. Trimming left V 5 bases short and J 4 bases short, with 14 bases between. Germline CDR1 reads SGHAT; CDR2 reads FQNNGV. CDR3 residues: CASSIPGAPYGYTF. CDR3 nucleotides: TGTGCCAGCAGCATCCCCGGGGCCCCCTATGGCTACACCTTC.

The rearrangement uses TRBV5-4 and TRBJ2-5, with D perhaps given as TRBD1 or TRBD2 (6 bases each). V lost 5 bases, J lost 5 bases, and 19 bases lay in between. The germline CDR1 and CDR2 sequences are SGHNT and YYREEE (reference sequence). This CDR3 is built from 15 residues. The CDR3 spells CASRVRGGTSETQYF. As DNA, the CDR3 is TGTGCCAGCAGGGTCAGAGGGGGGACGTCGGAGACCCAGTACTTC.

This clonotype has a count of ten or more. CDR3 sequence (DNA): TGCGCCAGCAGCTTGGATGGGGGAAGCTACAATGAGCAGTTCTTC. Amino acids: CASSLDGGSYNEQFF. The chain recombines TRBV5-1 with TRBJ2-1, with D possibly being TRBD1 or TRBD2 (5 bases each). V lost 0 bases and J 3 bases, leaving 10 bases between the germline ends. CDR3 length: 15 residues. Germline assignment: CDR1 SGHRS and CDR2 YFSETQ.